Listed here are 30 T cell receptor beta chains from one sample, sequenced in a study of T cells in localized non-small cell lung cancer. Generated by immunoSEQ multiplex PCR, the TCRdb table keeps only in-frame clones and is missing some. Altogether around 96,000 clones are present, approximately 90% being singletons, with the ten largest covering approximately 4%. The sequences come from PBMCs, collected before any cancer treatment. The receptors derive from a woman aged 35-70 years with stage II squamous cell lung carcinoma.

The genes are TRBV6-6 and TRBJ2-2; D is possibly TRBD1 or TRBD2 (5 bases each). Trimming pared 2 bases from V and 2 bases from J, leaving 6 bases between. Germline values: CDR1 MNHNY, CDR2 SVGAGI (reference sequence). The CDR3 contains 14 residues. CDR3 nucleotides: TGTGCCAGCAGTTACCGGGACAACACCGGGGAGCTGTTTTTT. Encoded protein: CASSYRDNTGELFF.

The J gene is TRBJ1-2, the V gene TRBV28; D is possibly TRBD1 (5 bases). CDR1 and CDR2 (germline): MDHEN, SYDVKM. CDR3 length: 13 amino acids. The ends were cut back, 8 bases at V and 4 bases at J, with 14 bases in the middle. CDR3 sequence (DNA): TGTGCCAGCTACCCAGGGAGGGGCTATGGCTACACCTTC. This codes for CASYPGRGYGYTF.

The DNA for the CDR3 is TGTGCCAGCAGTGCCCTGCGGGTGGACAGTGGCTACACCTTC. Translating gives CASSALRVDSGYTF. The chain is built from TRBV28 and TRBJ1-2; D may be TRBD1 (6 bases). CDR1 MDHEN and CDR2 SYDVKM come from the germline V gene. The CDR3 totals 14 residues. Trimming took off 5 bases at V and 7 bases at J, with 17 bases between the two ends.

The sample holds one count of this clone. V and J are TRBV6-5 and TRBJ2-3; 9 positions match TRBD1. The CDR3 totals 15 residues. Trimming cost V 4 bases and J 2 bases; bases outside gene matches: 4. Germline CDR1 MNHEY, CDR2 SVGAGI. CDR3 sequence: CASSSWDRDTDTQYF. CDR3 DNA sequence: TGTGCCAGCAGTTCTTGGGACAGGGACACAGATACGCAGTATTTT.

The CDR3 loop is CASGDRVNTGELFF. The DNA of the CDR3 is TGTGCCAGCGGGGACAGGGTGAACACCGGGGAGCTGTTTTTT. The V call is TRBV2, the J call TRBJ2-2, with TRBD1 matching over 9 bases. The CDR3 consists of 14 residues. The trim removed 8 bases at V and 1 base at J, leaving 2 bases unmatched. CDR1 SNHLY and CDR2 FYNNEI come from the germline V gene.

This clone was counted a few times. The genes are TRBV7-9 and TRBJ1-1; D perhaps matches TRBD1 (6 bases). Between the trimmed V and J ends, which lost 2 bases and 6 bases, there was a span of 22 bases. CDR1 and CDR2 (germline): SEHNR, FQNEAQ (reference sequence). This CDR3 contains 17 residues. The CDR3 loop reads CASSLRKDSPGKAEAFF. The CDR3 nucleotides read TGTGCCAGCAGCTTAAGGAAGGACAGCCCTGGGAAGGCTGAAGCTTTCTTT.

The V and J genes are TRBV5-4 and TRBJ1-4; no firm D call. The CDR3 has 13 amino acids. Germline values: CDR1 SGHNT, CDR2 YYREEE (reference sequence). V was pared by 0 bases and J by 10 bases, with 10 bases between. CDR3 sequence: CASSLAGGSKLFF. The CDR3 nucleotides are TGTGCCAGCAGCTTGGCGGGAGGCTCAAAACTGTTTTTT.

This chain joins TRBV5-6 and TRBJ1-2; weak D call: TRBD1 (5 bases). This CDR3 is 16 amino acids long. In germline, CDR1 is SGHDT, CDR2 YYEEEE. V was clipped by 4 bases and J by 0 bases, with 16 bases between them. CDR3 nucleotide sequence: TGTGCCAGCAGCCCGGGGGGGGTACCTTCTAACTATGGCTACACCTTC. The encoded protein is CASSPGGVPSNYGYTF.

The chain has TRBV5-1 and TRBJ1-1; 7 bases line up with TRBD1. Germline CDR1 SGHRS, CDR2 YFSETQ. This CDR3 spans 17 amino acids. The trim removed 0 bases at V and 0 bases at J, leaving 8 bases unmatched. In DNA form, the CDR3 reads TGCGCCAGCAGCTTGGGGACCCGGACAGGAATGAACACTGAAGCTTTCTTT. Protein: CASSLGTRTGMNTEAFF. Full variable domain (remainder filled in from reference TRBV5-1 and TRBJ1-1): KAGVTQTPRYLIKTRGQQVTLSCSPISGHRSVSWYQQTPGQGLQFLFEYFSETQRNKGNFPGRFSGRQFSNSRSEMNVSTLELGDSALYLCASSLGTRTGMNTEAFFGQGTRLTVV.

The gene calls are TRBV7-9 and TRBJ2-7; D not resolved. The CDR3 totals 14 residues. The ends were cut back, 1 base at V and 1 base at J, with 8 bases in the middle. The V gene's germline CDR1 is SEHNR and CDR2 FQNEAQ (reference sequence). CDR3 in DNA: TGTGCCAGCAGCTTAGAGGCAGCTTCCTACGAGCAGTACTTC. Encoded protein: CASSLEAASYEQYF. Complete variable domain (other parts from reference TRBV7-9 and TRBJ2-7): DTGVSQNPRHKITKRGQNVTFRCDPISEHNRLYWYRQTLGQGPEFLTYFQNEAQLEKSRLLSDRFSAERPKGSFSTLEIQRTEQGDSAMYLCASSLEAASYEQYFGPGTRLTVT.

V gene TRBV2 combines with J gene TRBJ2-7; D unresolved. The CDR3 length is 13 residues. The ends were cut back, 10 bases at V and 0 bases at J, with 13 bases in the middle. CDR1 and CDR2 from the germline V gene are SNHLY and FYNNEI. Here the CDR3 reads CATKGQHSYEQYF. The CDR3 nucleotides read TGTGCCACGAAAGGGCAGCACTCCTACGAGCAGTACTTC.

The rearrangement uses TRBV6-5 and TRBJ2-1; D not resolved. This CDR3 comprises 11 residues. Per germline, CDR1 MNHEY and CDR2 SVGAGI. Trimming left V 1 base short and J 6 bases short, with 1 base between. The CDR3 DNA is TGTGCCAGCAGTTACTTCAATGAGCAGTTCTTC. Translating it yields CASSYFNEQFF.

V and J are TRBV29-1 and TRBJ2-4, with D perhaps TRBD1 (5 bases). The V gene's germline CDR1 is SQVTM and CDR2 ANQGSEA. The CDR3 totals 14 residues. Trimming removed 6 bases at V and 0 bases at J, with 12 bases between. The CDR3 bases are TGCAGCGTGAGACAGACACTAGCCAAAAACATTCAGTACTTC. Protein product: CSVRQTLAKNIQYF.

The V gene is TRBV7-8, the J gene TRBJ2-1; 11 nucleotides match TRBD2. The trim removed 5 bases at V and 2 bases at J, leaving 11 bases unmatched. CDR1 and CDR2 (germline): SGHVS, FQNEAQ. The CDR3 length is 18 residues. The CDR3 sequence: CASSRGMLAGGPYNEQFF. As DNA, the CDR3 is TGTGCCAGCAGCCGTGGGATGTTAGCGGGAGGGCCCTACAATGAGCAGTTCTTC. The whole variable domain, filled in from reference TRBV7-8 and TRBJ2-1, reads GAGVSQSPRYKVAKRGQDVALRCDPISGHVSLFWYQQALGQGPEFLTYFQNEAQLDKSGLPSDRFFAERPEGSVSTLKIQRTQQEDSAVYLCASSRGMLAGGPYNEQFFGPGTRLTVL.

The chain joins TRBV7-2 to TRBJ2-7; either TRBD1 or TRBD2 may supply D (5 bases each). The CDR3 is made up of 13 amino acids. CDR1 SGHTA and CDR2 FQGNSA come from the germline V gene. V was shortened by 4 bases and J by 6 bases, with 13 bases between the two germline ends. CDR3 DNA sequence: TGTGCCAGCAGCTCTCGGGTGAGGGGCGAGCAGTACTTC. Its translation: CASSSRVRGEQYF.

This clone was counted between two and nine times. This chain links TRBV11-2 with TRBJ2-7, with D possibly matching TRBD1 (5 bases). Germline loops: CDR1 SGHAT, CDR2 FQNNGV. Trimming took off 1 base at V and 0 bases at J, with 7 bases between the two ends. The CDR3 has 14 residues. Written as DNA, the CDR3 is TGTGCCAGCAGCTTAGGGACACCCTCCTACGAGCAGTACTTC. Translated: CASSLGTPSYEQYF.

The chain uses TRBV6-1 and TRBJ2-1; TRBD2 matches at 8 bases. Per germline, CDR1 MNHNS and CDR2 SASEGT. CDR3 size: 13 residues. V trimming: 4 bases; J trimming: 15 bases; junction bases outside the gene matches: 11. The CDR3 loop reads CASSGNSGIYRFF. DNA of the CDR3: TGTGCCAGCAGTGGTAATAGCGGGATATATCGGTTCTTC.

A few counts support this clone. The gene calls are TRBV6-1 and TRBJ1-1; a weak D match, TRBD1 (6 bases). V was shortened by 6 bases and J by 5 bases, with 10 bases between the two germline ends. CDR3 length: 12 amino acids. Germline CDR1 and CDR2: MNHNS and SASEGT. The CDR3 coding sequence is TGTGCCAGCAGGCGGGGGCAGACTGAAGCTTTCTTT. Protein product: CASRRGQTEAFF.

The chain carries TRBV5-1 and TRBJ1-6; D is unclear. CDR1 is SGHRS, CDR2 YFSETQ, per germline. V was trimmed by 4 bases and J by 8 bases, leaving 19 bases between them. There are 16 residues in the CDR3. The CDR3 loop reads CASSKSERAFDSPLHF. CDR3 coding DNA: TGCGCCAGCAGCAAGAGCGAGAGGGCCTTCGATTCACCCCTCCACTTT.

This chain joins TRBV10-1 and TRBJ2-6; D unclear. CDR3 size: 13 residues. Germline V gene data show CDR1 as WNHNN and CDR2 as SYGVQD (reference sequence). Trimming stripped 8 bases from V and 2 bases from J, with 7 bases between. CDR3 nucleotides: TGCGCCAGCGCCTTTGCTGGGGCCAACGTCCTGACTTTC. The encoded protein is CASAFAGANVLTF.

The chain is built from TRBV27 and TRBJ1-1; 9 bases align to TRBD1. V gave up 6 bases and J gave up 10 bases; unmatched junction bases: 9. This CDR3 has 13 amino acids. Germline V gene sequence: CDR1 MNHEY, CDR2 SMNVEV (reference sequence). The CDR3 DNA reads TGTGCCAGCAGGGGGACAGGGCCCGGGAGAGCTTTCTTT. Translating it yields CASRGTGPGRAFF.

The chain has TRBV19 and TRBJ1-5; D is ambiguous. The CDR3 extends over 14 amino acids. Germline CDR1 reads LNHDA; CDR2 reads SQIVND (reference sequence). V lost 7 bases, J lost 0 bases, and 10 bases lay in between. The CDR3 reads CASTSSYSNQPQHF. The CDR3 region has the DNA TGTGCCAGTACATCGAGTTATAGCAATCAGCCCCAGCATTTT.

This chain links TRBV6-1 with TRBJ2-2; either TRBD1 or TRBD2 may fit D (6 bases each). CDR1 is MNHNS and CDR2 is SASEGT in the germline V gene. The CDR3 sequence is 15 residues long. Trimming shortened V by 6 bases and J by 3 bases, and 14 bases separated the two germline ends. CDR3 in DNA: TGTGCCAGCAGAGGGCAGGGGAGGTACACCGGGGAGCTGTTTTTT. Its translation is CASRGQGRYTGELFF.

The chain links TRBV5-4 to TRBJ2-2; a possible D gene is TRBD1 (6 bases). Deletions cut 2 bases from V and 6 bases from J, with 17 bases between. CDR1 and CDR2 (germline): SGHNT, YYREEE (reference sequence). This CDR3 is 16 amino acids long. The CDR3, as DNA: TGTGCCAGCAGCTTTGAAACAGGGATAAACTCCGGGGAGCTGTTTTTT. It codes for CASSFETGINSGELFF.

The rearrangement links TRBV4-1 to TRBJ1-2, with D perhaps matching TRBD1 (6 bases). Germline V gives CDR1 MGHRA, CDR2 YSYEKL. Trimming left V 0 bases short and J 3 bases short, with 14 bases between. This CDR3 comprises 16 residues. DNA for the CDR3: TGCGCCAGCAGCCAAGATGAATGGGGGCTTGACTATGGCTACACCTTC. Protein sequence: CASSQDEWGLDYGYTF.

This CDR3 reads CASSLRLSSYEQYF. The CDR3 coding sequence is TGTGCCAGCAGCCTGCGACTTAGCTCCTACGAGCAGTACTTC. This sequence joins TRBV5-8 and TRBJ2-7; D gene ambiguous. Germline values: CDR1 SGHTS, CDR2 YDEGEE. The V end lost 4 bases, the J end lost 0 bases, and 11 bases lay between the germline ends. The CDR3 length is 14 residues.

The CDR3 spells CASSYIVGSSPLHF. CDR3 nucleotides: TGTGCCAGCAGTTATATCGTCGGGAGTTCACCCCTCCACTTT. This chain connects TRBV6-5 to TRBJ1-6; D gene ambiguous. The ends were cut back, 3 bases at V and 9 bases at J, with 12 bases in the middle. In germline, CDR1 is MNHEY, CDR2 SVGAGI. The CDR3 has 14 residues.

The CDR3 protein is CASSKIGSYEQYF. The CDR3 nucleotides are TGTGCCAGCAGTAAGATCGGTTCCTACGAGCAGTACTTC. The chain employs TRBV2 and TRBJ2-7; D is undetermined. Germline CDR1 and CDR2: SNHLY and FYNNEI. The CDR3 spans 13 residues. V lost 5 bases and J 1 base, leaving 9 bases between the germline ends.

The gene calls are TRBV5-1 and TRBJ1-6; TRBD1 matches 7 bases. V trimming: 4 bases; J trimming: 13 bases; junction bases outside the gene matches: 5. Germline V gives CDR1 SGHRS, CDR2 YFSETQ. The CDR3 is 12 residues long. As DNA, the CDR3 is TGCGCCAGCAGCCCAACAGGGGCCCCCCTCCACTTT. Amino acid sequence: CASSPTGAPLHF.

V gene TRBV5-6 combines with J gene TRBJ2-5; possible D gene TRBD1, 6 bases. The V and J ends lost 1 base and 10 bases respectively, with 20 bases between them. The CDR3 extends over 15 amino acids. Germline-derived CDR1 and CDR2 are SGHDT and YYEEEE. The DNA of the CDR3 is TGTGCCAGCAGCTTGATGGGGGACACCAATTTAAACCAGTACTTC. This translates into CASSLMGDTNLNQYF. The full variable domain, in which reference TRBV5-6 and TRBJ2-5 provide the parts outside the CDR3, is DAGVTQSPTHLIKTRGQQVTLRCSPKSGHDTVSWYQQALGQGPQFIFQYYEEEERQRGNFPDRFSGHQFPNYSSELNVNALLLGDSALYLCASSLMGDTNLNQYFGPGTRLLVL.